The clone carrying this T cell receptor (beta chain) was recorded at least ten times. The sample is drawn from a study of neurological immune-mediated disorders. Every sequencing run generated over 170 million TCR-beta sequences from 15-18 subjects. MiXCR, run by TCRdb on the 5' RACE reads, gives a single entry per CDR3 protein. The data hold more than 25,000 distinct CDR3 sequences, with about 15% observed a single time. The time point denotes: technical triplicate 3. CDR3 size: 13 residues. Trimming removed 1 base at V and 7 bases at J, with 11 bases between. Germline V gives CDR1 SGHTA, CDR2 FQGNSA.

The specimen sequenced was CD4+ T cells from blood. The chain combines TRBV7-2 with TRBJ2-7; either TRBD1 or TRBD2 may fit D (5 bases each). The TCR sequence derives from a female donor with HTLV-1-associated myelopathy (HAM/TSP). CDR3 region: CASSLDWDGEQYF. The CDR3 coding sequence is TGTGCCAGCAGCTTAGACTGGGACGGTGAGCAGTACTTC. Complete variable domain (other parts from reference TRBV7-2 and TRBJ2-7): GAGVSQSPSNKVTEKGKDVELRCDPISGHTALYWYRQSLGQGLEFLIYFQGNSAPDKSGLPSDRFSAERTGGSVSTLTIQRTQQEDSAVYLCASSLDWDGEQYFGPGTRLTVT.